This T cell receptor (beta chain) is drawn from a study of blood T cell repertoires in COVID-19. The wider study: The United States, Italy and Spain provided the acute and convalescent COVID-19 samples. In each case, the material was cDNA or gDNA derived from T cells, B-cell-depleted T cells, or PBMCs.

In the source study's methods: The assay estimated nucleated cells by amplifying reference gene primers. Repertoires were generated with immunoSEQ multiplex PCR, while TCRdb's copy carries only in-frame clones and drops some. V and J calls and clone size are those listed in that table; D and trimming were worked out from the DNA. The data show 200,000 to 300,000 clones, 84% seen once. The CDR3 runs to 14 residues. V shed 5 bases, J shed 3 bases, and the junction held 5 bases outside the gene matches. Germline V gene sequence: CDR1 MNHEY, CDR2 SMNVEV (reference sequence). The source is a man aged 60-69 years with acute or convalescent COVID-19. The rearrangement joins TRBV27 to TRBJ2-7; 9 bases are a match to TRBD1. Material for sequencing was peripheral blood. CDR3 bases: TGTGCCAGCAGTGCAGTGACAGGGGGCTACGAGCAGTACTTC. This translates into CASSAVTGGYEQYF.